This TCR beta chain comes out of a study of OX40 agonist ivuxolimab in advanced cancers. Germline V CDR1 and CDR2: SGHRS, YFSETQ. The length of the CDR3 is 14 residues. Trimming took 2 bases from V and 5 from J; bases not matched to a gene: 7. The sampling schedule covered blood at baseline, cycle 4 day 1, and cycle 7 day 1. Produced via immunoSEQ multiplex PCR; TCRdb's table is partial and in-frame only. The table includes tens of thousands of clones, roughly 90% detected once. The chain couples TRBV5-1 to TRBJ2-7, with TRBD2 identical over 7 bases. The sequencing here drew on CD4+ or CD8+ T cells sorted from blood, taken in a trial of the OX40 agonist ivuxolimab. This clonotype was obtained from an adult with an advanced solid tumor such as melanoma, head and neck, liver or kidney cancer. This CDR3 is CASSFGGSPNEQYF. In nucleotides, the CDR3 is TGCGCCAGCAGCTTCGGCGGGAGTCCCAACGAGCAGTACTTC.